These 26 T cell receptor beta chains originate from one sample sequenced in a study of early T cells in non-severe SARS-CoV-2 infection (dated by TCRdb to the early 2020s). Libraries were made using 5' RACE. Sequencing was carried out with a NextSeq 500. TCRdb trimmed public reads at Q25 via fastp, called clones via MiXCR and kept in-frame beta chains. Each record represents a unique CDR3 protein, reported with the most common genes and DNA among its rows. A total of some 40,000 distinct CDR3 sequences appear in this sample, 4.5% to 5.5% of them only once. Roughly 15% of the sample belongs to the ten largest clones. The sequenced sample consisted of whole blood. Source of these receptors: an adult who was a healthcare worker with PCR-confirmed SARS-CoV-2 infection or an uninfected control (not recorded which).

This clonotype was seen at least ten times. This chain joins TRBV5-1 and TRBJ2-1; unclear D gene. Germline V gene data show CDR1 as SGHRS and CDR2 as YFSETQ. The V end lost 2 bases, the J end lost 5 bases, and 8 bases lay between the germline ends. The CDR3 loop spans 13 amino acids. The CDR3 DNA is TGCGCCAGCAGCTTTGGTCAGGACAATGAGCAGTTCTTC. Its translation is CASSFGQDNEQFF.

This clonotype was seen at least ten times. The chain employs TRBV19 and TRBJ2-2; no definite D call. Trimming took 6 bases from V and 4 from J, leaving 12 bases between them. The germline V gene has CDR1 LNHDA and CDR2 SQIVND (reference sequence). The CDR3 length is 14 residues. The CDR3 DNA follows: TGTGCCAGTAGCGGACCTCTAACCACCGGGGAGCTGTTTTTT. This sequence encodes CASSGPLTTGELFF.

In this sample, this clonotype turned up many times. The chain couples TRBV7-6 to TRBJ2-2, with a tentative D call TRBD2 (6 bases). Germline CDR1 SGHVS, CDR2 FNYEAQ. The CDR3 consists of 17 residues. Between the trimmed V and J ends, which lost 1 base and 1 base, there was a span of 13 bases. The CDR3 here is CASSLGENSGNTGELFF. In DNA form, the CDR3 reads TGTGCCAGCAGCTTAGGGGAGAATAGCGGGAACACCGGGGAGCTGTTTTTT.

The chain employs TRBV9 and TRBJ1-2; a weak D match, TRBD1 (5 bases). Germline values: CDR1 SGDLS, CDR2 YYNGEE. Trimming left V 5 bases short and J 3 bases short, with 20 bases between. This CDR3 is 16 amino acids long. CDR3 region: CASSDDRLLPDYGYTF. The CDR3 bases are TGTGCCAGCAGTGATGACAGATTACTGCCAGACTATGGCTACACCTTC.

This clonotype was observed a few times. This rearrangement joins TRBV7-3 to TRBJ2-5; unclear D gene. Looked up from germline, CDR1 is SGHTA and CDR2 is FQGTGA. V gave up 3 bases and J gave up 1 base, with 0 bases separating them. The CDR3 has 11 amino acids. The CDR3 is CASSFQETQYF. The DNA for the CDR3 is TGTGCCAGCAGCTTCCAAGAGACCCAGTACTTC.

This clonotype was seen many times. The J gene is TRBJ2-1, the V gene TRBV12-3 or TRBV12-4, with 10 bases fitting TRBD2. The CDR3 spans 16 residues. V trimming: 4 bases; J trimming: 8 bases; junction bases outside the gene matches: 11. DNA of the CDR3: TGTGCCAGCAGTTCCCGGGGAAGCGGGGGGGTCGATGAGCAGTTCTTC. Protein: CASSSRGSGGVDEQFF.

This clonotype was counted at least ten times. This sequence joins TRBV6-1 and TRBJ2-3, with D possibly matching TRBD1 (5 bases). The germline V gene has CDR1 MNHNS and CDR2 SASEGT. This CDR3 region has 13 residues. Between the trimmed V and J ends, which lost 2 bases and 4 bases, there was a span of 7 bases. CDR3: CASSERGPDTQYF. In DNA, the CDR3 is TGTGCCAGCAGTGAAAGGGGTCCAGATACGCAGTATTTT.

This clonotype was detected ten times or more. The chain joins TRBV6-6 to TRBJ2-1; D uncertain. The germline V gene has CDR1 MNHNY and CDR2 SVGAGI (reference sequence). V lost 2 bases and J 0 bases, leaving 11 bases between the germline ends. The CDR3 spans 16 residues. This CDR3 is CASSYLQAASYNEQFF. DNA for the CDR3: TGTGCCAGCAGTTACCTCCAGGCTGCCTCCTACAATGAGCAGTTCTTC.

Ten or more counts support this clonotype. The V and J genes are TRBV30 and TRBJ2-1; D gene unclear. Trimming took off 1 base at V and 9 bases at J, with 7 bases between the two ends. The CDR3 is made up of 11 amino acids. The V gene's germline CDR1 is GTSNPN and CDR2 SVGIG (reference sequence). As DNA, the CDR3 is TGTGCCTGGAGTGCCCGGAGTGAGCAGTTCTTC. It codes for CAWSARSEQFF.

In its sample, this clonotype was seen many times. V gene TRBV12-3 or TRBV12-4 combines with J gene TRBJ1-3; D may be TRBD1 (6 bases). This CDR3 has 16 residues. V gave up 5 bases and J gave up 2 bases, with 16 bases separating them. The CDR3 DNA follows: TGTGCCAGCAGTCCGGGACAACGGCGCCCTGGAAACACCATATATTTT. Translation gives CASSPGQRRPGNTIYF.

This clonotype was counted ten times or more. The V gene is TRBV7-2, the J gene TRBJ2-3; D remains unclear. This CDR3 comprises 11 residues. CDR1 SGHTA and CDR2 FQGNSA come from the germline V gene. The V gene lost 5 bases and the J gene lost 6 bases, with 6 bases spanning the gap. CDR3 sequence reads: CASSHLDTQYF. The CDR3 region has the DNA TGTGCCAGCAGCCACCTTGATACGCAGTATTTT.

Many counts were recorded for this clonotype. The J gene is TRBJ2-5, the V gene TRBV7-2, with TRBD1 matching over 8 bases. V dropped 5 bases and J dropped 5; count of bases not matched to a gene: 4. In germline, CDR1 is SGHTA, CDR2 FQGNSA. This CDR3 comprises 13 residues. The CDR3 nucleotides read TGTGCCAGCAGCCCACGACAGGGGGAGACCCAGTACTTC. Translated, it gives CASSPRQGETQYF.

This clonotype has ten or more counts. This chain connects TRBV15 to TRBJ2-1; D gene uncertain. There are 16 residues in the CDR3. V was trimmed by 0 bases and J by 4 bases, leaving 13 bases between them. Looked up from germline, CDR1 is LNHNV and CDR2 is YYDKDF (reference sequence). The CDR3 nucleotides read TGTGCCACCAGCAGAGAGGGCAGACGCTTATACAATGAGCAGTTCTTC. Its protein is CATSREGRRLYNEQFF.

The chain uses TRBV1 and TRBJ2-5; TRBD2, as called in the table, went unchecked against the DNA. TRBV1 is given as a pseudogene. This CDR3 contains 20 residues. CDR3 coding DNA: TGCACCAGCAGCCAAGATGTTGGGGCTAGCGGGGGGCCGTACCAAGAGACCCAGTACTTC. Its protein product is CTSSQDVGASGGPYQETQYF.

The chain carries TRBV20-1 and TRBJ1-5, with a weak D call TRBD1 (5 bases). Trimming pared 1 base from V and 5 bases from J, leaving 9 bases between. This CDR3 is 13 amino acids long. Germline lookup yields CDR1 DFQATT and CDR2 SNEGSKA (reference sequence). CDR3 region: CSARAPGDQPQHF. CDR3 sequence (DNA): TGCAGTGCTAGAGCCCCGGGGGATCAGCCCCAGCATTTT.

This clonotype was observed at least ten times. The gene calls are TRBV11-2 and TRBJ1-1; 9 bases line up with TRBD1. Germline trimming cut 5 bases from V and 1 base from J; bases unmatched to any gene: 5. CDR1 and CDR2 (germline): SGHAT, FQNNGV. This CDR3 spans 15 amino acids. The CDR3 region has the DNA TGTGCCAGCAGCAAGGACAGGGGTCCGAACACTGAAGCTTTCTTT. Translating gives CASSKDRGPNTEAFF.

The J gene is TRBJ2-3, the V gene TRBV19, with TRBD2 matching 8 bases. Germline V CDR1 and CDR2: LNHDA, SQIVND (reference sequence). After removal of 5 bases from V and 6 bases from J, the junction contained 10 bases not matched to a gene. CDR3 length: 15 amino acids. The CDR3 region is CASSPKRGGRDTQYF. CDR3 in DNA: TGTGCCAGTAGTCCCAAACGGGGGGGCCGCGATACGCAGTATTTT.

The chain recombines TRBV5-1 with TRBJ2-1; 10 bases are a match to TRBD1. Germline CDR1 and CDR2: SGHRS and YFSETQ. After removal of 5 bases from V and 8 bases from J, the junction contained 10 bases not matched to a gene. This CDR3 is 15 amino acids long. The CDR3 sequence is CASRSIPTGGDEQFF. Written as DNA, the CDR3 is TGCGCCAGCAGATCTATACCGACAGGGGGCGATGAGCAGTTCTTC.

The sample holds many counts of this clonotype. The chain employs TRBV12-3 or TRBV12-4 and TRBJ2-5; no clear D gene. The CDR3 extends over 14 amino acids. Trimming pared 4 bases from V and 1 base from J, leaving 10 bases between. The CDR3 coding sequence is TGTGCCAGCAGTTCCCACGGGCTCCAAGAGACCCAGTACTTC. Protein: CASSSHGLQETQYF.

This clonotype was seen at least ten times. The chain recombines TRBV20-1 with TRBJ2-3; weak D call: TRBD1 (5 bases). Deletions cut 5 bases from V and 2 bases from J, with 11 bases between. This CDR3 region has 13 residues. The germline CDR1 and CDR2 sequences are DFQATT and SNEGSKA (reference sequence). The CDR3 coding sequence is TGCAGTGCTGTAGACAGCTACACAGATACGCAGTATTTT. As protein: CSAVDSYTDTQYF.

The sample holds many counts of this clonotype. The chain uses TRBV18 and TRBJ2-4, with D unclear. Trimming took off 3 bases at V and 5 bases at J, with 14 bases between the two ends. The CDR3 covers 15 residues. Germline lookup yields CDR1 KGHSH and CDR2 LQKENI. CDR3 coding DNA: TGTGCCAGCTCACCGAACCAAGGGTTTCAAAACATTCAGTACTTC. Its translation: CASSPNQGFQNIQYF.

This clonotype was detected ten times or more. The chain uses TRBV19 and TRBJ2-2; D is possibly TRBD1 (5 bases). V lost 8 bases and J 0 bases, leaving 13 bases between the germline ends. CDR1 LNHDA and CDR2 SQIVND come from the germline V gene (reference sequence). The CDR3 is 15 residues long. The CDR3 coding sequence is TGTGCCAGTGGACATACCCGCGCGAACACCGGGGAGCTGTTTTTT. This codes for CASGHTRANTGELFF.

This clonotype was detected ten times or more. For the CDR3, the DNA is TGCAGTGCTAGAGATATCGGTCCTGAAGCTTTCTTT. Its translation: CSARDIGPEAFF. This rearrangement joins TRBV20-1 to TRBJ1-1; D uncertain. The length of the CDR3 is 12 residues. The V end was cut by 0 bases, the J end by 6 bases, with 8 bases between. Germline V gives CDR1 DFQATT, CDR2 SNEGSKA (reference sequence).

This clonotype showed up just once. A read error may explain this, as a much larger clone is one base away. V usage is TRBV10-3 and J usage is TRBJ2-2; D may match TRBD1 or TRBD2 (5 bases each). Germline lookup yields CDR1 ENHRY and CDR2 SYGVKD. With 6 bases removed from V and 9 bases from J, the gap between germline ends came to 14 bases. This CDR3 comprises 13 residues. In DNA form, the CDR3 reads TGTGCCATCAGGCCCTCCGAGGGACGGGAGCTGTTTTTT. This codes for CAIRPSEGRELFF.

This clonotype appeared many times. The chain carries TRBV7-2 and TRBJ1-1, with 8 bases fitting TRBD1. This CDR3 region has 15 residues. CDR1 is SGHTA and CDR2 is FQGNSA in the germline V gene. The trim removed 2 bases at V and 3 bases at J, leaving 5 bases unmatched. CDR3 DNA: TGTGCCAGCAGCTTACAGGGGGCTAGGGACACTGAAGCTTTCTTT. Translation gives CASSLQGARDTEAFF.

This clonotype occurred a few times. In DNA form, the CDR3 reads TGCAGTGCTAGACCACCCGGCGGGACAGGGGCCACTGAAGCTTTCTTT. Translating it yields CSARPPGGTGATEAFF. The rearrangement uses TRBV20-1 and TRBJ1-1; 10 positions agree with TRBD1. The CDR3 is made up of 16 amino acids. The J segment lost 4 bases and the V segment lost 2 bases, leaving 10 bases of the junction unmatched. Germline assignment: CDR1 DFQATT and CDR2 SNEGSKA (reference sequence).